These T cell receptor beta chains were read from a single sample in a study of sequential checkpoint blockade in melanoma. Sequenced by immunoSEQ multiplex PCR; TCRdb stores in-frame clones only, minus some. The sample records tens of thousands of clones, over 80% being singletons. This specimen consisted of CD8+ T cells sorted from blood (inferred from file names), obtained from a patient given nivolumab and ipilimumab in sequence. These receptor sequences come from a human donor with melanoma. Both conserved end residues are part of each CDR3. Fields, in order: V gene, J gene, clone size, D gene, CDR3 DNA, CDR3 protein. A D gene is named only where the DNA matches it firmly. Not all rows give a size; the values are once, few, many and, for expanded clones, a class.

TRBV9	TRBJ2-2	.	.	TGTGCCAGCAGCGAAGGACAGAACACCGGGGAGCTGTTTTTT	CASSEGQNTGELFF
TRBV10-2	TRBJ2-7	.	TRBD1	TGCGCCAGCAGTGAGTCGGCGGGACAGGGGATCCCCTACGAGCAGTACTTC	CASSESAGQGIPYEQYF
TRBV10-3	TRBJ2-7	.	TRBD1	TGTGCCATCAGTGAGGAAGTAGGGACAGGGGGCAGCTACGAGCAGTACTTC	CAISEEVGTGGSYEQYF
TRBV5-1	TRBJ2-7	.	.	TGCGCCAGCAGCTTGGGCAGGCAGTCCTACGAGCAGTACTTC	CASSLGRQSYEQYF
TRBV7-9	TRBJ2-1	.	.	TGTGCCAGCAGCTTAGTTCTGACTGGCAATGAGCAGTTCTTC	CASSLVLTGNEQFF
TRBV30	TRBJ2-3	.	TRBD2	TGTGCCTGGAGCGCTAGCGGGGGAAGAGATACGCAGTATTTT	CAWSASGGRDTQYF
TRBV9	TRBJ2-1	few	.	TGTGCCAGCAGCGTCTTCGCAGATTCGTTCTCCTACAATGAGCAGTTCTTC	CASSVFADSFSYNEQFF
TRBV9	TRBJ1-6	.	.	TGTGCCAGCAGCGTAGAAGTAGGGAGGTCACCCCTCCACTTT	CASSVEVGRSPLHF
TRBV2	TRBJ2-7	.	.	TGTGCCAGCAGTGAAGGGCTAGCGCTATCCTACGAGCAGTACTTC	CASSEGLALSYEQYF
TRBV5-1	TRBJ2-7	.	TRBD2	TGCGCCAGCAGCTTGAGCGGGGGCCCTAGCTCCTACGAGCAGTACTTC	CASSLSGGPSSYEQYF
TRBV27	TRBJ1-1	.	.	TGTGCCAGCAGTTTAGCGGGGGTGAACACTGAAGCTTTCTTT	CASSLAGVNTEAFF
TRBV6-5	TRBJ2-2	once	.	TGTGCCAGCGGGGCTACGAACACCGGGGAGCTGTTTTTT	CASGATNTGELFF
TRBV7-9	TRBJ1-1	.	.	TGTGCCAGCAGCCGCCGGGAACGTCCTGAAGCTTTCTTT	CASSRRERPEAFF
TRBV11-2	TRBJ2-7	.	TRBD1	TGTGCCAGCAGAACGACAGGGGGTGATTACGAGCAGTACTTC	CASRTTGGDYEQYF
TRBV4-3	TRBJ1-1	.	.	TGCGCCAGCAGCCAAGAAAGGGGCAGCTTGGCTTTCTTT	CASSQERGSLAFF
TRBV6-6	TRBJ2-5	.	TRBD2	TGTGCCAGCAGTCGACTAGCGGGGCACCAAGAGACCCAGTACTTC	CASSRLAGHQETQYF
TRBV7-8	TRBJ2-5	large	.	TGTGCCAGCAGCCAGGACAGACAAGAGACCCAGTACTTC	CASSQDRQETQYF
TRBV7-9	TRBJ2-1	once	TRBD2	TGTGCCAGCACCCCTCGCGGGAGGAAAGATGAGCAGTTCTTC	CASTPRGRKDEQFF
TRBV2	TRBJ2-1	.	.	TGTGCCAGCAGTGACCCAGCGGGTAATGAGCAGTTCTTC	CASSDPAGNEQFF
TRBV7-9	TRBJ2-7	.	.	TGTGCCAGCAGCCCAGGAGCGAGGGACATTAGCTTCGAGCAGTACTTC	CASSPGARDISFEQYF
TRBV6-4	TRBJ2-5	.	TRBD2	TGTGCCAGCACCAGGGGACTAGCGGGTCAAGAGACCCAGTACTTC	CASTRGLAGQETQYF
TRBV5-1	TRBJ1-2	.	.	TGCGCCAGCAGCTTTCCGAGCCGGGGTGGCTACACCTTC	CASSFPSRGGYTF
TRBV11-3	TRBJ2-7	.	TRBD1	TGTGCCAGCAGCCCCCAGGGGACAGACTACTACGAGCAGTACTTC	CASSPQGTDYYEQYF
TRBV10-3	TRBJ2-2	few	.	TGTGCCATCAGTGCGGGTATGGCCGGGGAGCTGTTTTTT	CAISAGMAGELFF
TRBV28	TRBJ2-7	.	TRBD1	TGTGCCAGCAGGGGACAGAGCTTACGAGGGCAGTACTTC	CASRGQSLRGQYF
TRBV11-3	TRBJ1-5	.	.	TGTGCCAGAACCCGGATACCGGGACAAGGAGGAAATAGCAATCAGCCCCAGCATTTT	CARTRIPGQGGNSNQPQHF
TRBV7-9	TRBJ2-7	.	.	TGTGCCAGCAGCTTCCAGGACAGCTCCTACGAGCAGTACTTC	CASSFQDSSYEQYF
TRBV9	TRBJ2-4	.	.	TGTGCCAGCAGCGTAAAGCCTTCGGGGACTGGGGGAAGCATTCAGTACTTC	CASSVKPSGTGGSIQYF
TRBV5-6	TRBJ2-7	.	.	TGTGCCAGCAGTCCGAGCTCCTACGAGCAGTACTTC	CASSPSSYEQYF
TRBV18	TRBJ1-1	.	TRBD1	TGTGCCAGCTCACCAAGTCGAGGACAGGGGGTCACTGAAGCTTTCTTT	CASSPSRGQGVTEAFF